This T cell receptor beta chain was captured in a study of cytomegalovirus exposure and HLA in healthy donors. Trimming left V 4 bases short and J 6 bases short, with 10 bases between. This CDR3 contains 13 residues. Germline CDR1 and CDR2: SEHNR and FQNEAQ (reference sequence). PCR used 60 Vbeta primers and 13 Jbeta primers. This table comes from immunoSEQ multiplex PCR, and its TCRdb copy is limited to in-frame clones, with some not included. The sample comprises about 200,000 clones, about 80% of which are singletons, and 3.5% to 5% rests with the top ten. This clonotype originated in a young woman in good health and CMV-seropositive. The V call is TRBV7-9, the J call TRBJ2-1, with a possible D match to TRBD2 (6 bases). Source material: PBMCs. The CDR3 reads CASSSRGSNEQFF. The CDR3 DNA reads TGTGCCAGCAGCTCCCGGGGGTCCAATGAGCAGTTCTTC.